The rows below give T cell receptor beta chains drawn from one sample of a study of Tregs in tolerant kidney transplant recipients. Here immunoSEQ multiplex PCR was the method, and the copy in TCRdb shows in-frame clones only, minus some. Here the sample spans tens of thousands of clones, less than 90% being singletons. The sequenced sample consisted of CD4+ T cells from blood. The source is a human donor in good health. CDR3s include the opening cysteine and the closing phenylalanine or tryptophan. The order of the fields is V gene, D gene, clone size, J gene, CDR3 DNA, CDR3 protein. D genes are given only for firm matches. Clone size appears in some rows only: once, few, many, or a class for an expanded clone.

TRBV9	TRBD2	-	TRBJ2-1	TGTGCCAGCAGCGTAGCGGGAGGGCCTTATAATGAGCAGTTCTTC	CASSVAGGPYNEQFF
TRBV7-9	TRBD1	-	TRBJ1-2	TGTGCCAGCAGCTTCGGACAGGGCGATGGCTACACCTTC	CASSFGQGDGYTF
TRBV7-8	-	few	TRBJ2-7	TGTGCCAGCAGCGGGAGTCTCTACGAGCAGTACTTC	CASSGSLYEQYF
TRBV11-2	-	-	TRBJ2-7	TGTGCCAGCAGCCTACCGACAGTTTACGAGCAGTACTTC	CASSLPTVYEQYF
TRBV15	-	-	TRBJ1-6	TGTGCCACCAGCAGAGGTGGACGCCGGGGTTCACCCCTCCACTTT	CATSRGGRRGSPLHF
TRBV10-3	-	-	TRBJ2-1	TGTGCCATCAGTGAAGGGCGAACTTCCTACAATGAGCAGTTCTTC	CAISEGRTSYNEQFF
TRBV6-1	-	medium-sized	TRBJ1-1	TGTGCCAGCAGTAACAGGGTAGGCGAAGCTTTCTTT	CASSNRVGEAFF
TRBV6-6	TRBD1	-	TRBJ2-3	TGTGCCAGCTCCCACGGGACAGGGTGGACAGATACGCAGTATTTT	CASSHGTGWTDTQYF
TRBV30	-	-	TRBJ2-5	TGTGCCTGGAGTGTAAGGCAGGGAGGCCAAGAGACCCAGTACTTC	CAWSVRQGGQETQYF
TRBV4-2	-	-	TRBJ1-4	TGTGCCAGCAGCCCTCGTGGGCGGGATGAAAAACTGTTTTTT	CASSPRGRDEKLFF
TRBV10-3	-	-	TRBJ1-1	TGTGCCACCAACAACGATCGGGACGGCACTGAAGCTTTCTTT	CATNNDRDGTEAFF
TRBV5-5	-	-	TRBJ2-2	TGTGCCAGCAGCTTGCTTTCCAACGGGGAGCTGTTTTTT	CASSLLSNGELFF
TRBV5-4	-	-	TRBJ1-1	TGTGCCAGCAGCTTGGAGGGGGGGTACACTGAAGCTTTCTTT	CASSLEGGYTEAFF
TRBV12-5	TRBD1	-	TRBJ2-3	TGTGCTAGTGGTCGGGACAGGGCCACAGATACGCAGTATTTT	CASGRDRATDTQYF
TRBV9	TRBD2	-	TRBJ2-3	TGTGCCAGCAGCGTAGTCGGGGGGAGCACAGATACGCAGTATTTT	CASSVVGGSTDTQYF
TRBV7-8	-	once	TRBJ2-5	TGTGCCAGCAGCTCCCAAACGGGGGTTCAAGAGACCCAGTACTTC	CASSSQTGVQETQYF
TRBV10-3	-	-	TRBJ1-3	TGTGCCACCCGGAATCTTAGCTCTGGAAACACCATATATTTT	CATRNLSSGNTIYF
TRBV7-2	-	-	TRBJ2-7	TGTGCCAGCAGCTTCGGGACGTTAAGCTCCTACGAGCAGTACTTC	CASSFGTLSSYEQYF
TRBV5-1	-	-	TRBJ2-1	TGCGCCAGCAGCTTGGACCCGATGCAGCGCGGTGGTTCTAATGAGCAGTTCTTC	CASSLDPMQRGGSNEQFF
TRBV7-3	-	medium-sized	TRBJ2-1	TGTGCCAGCAGCGATTACGTGGGGACAACTGAGCAGTTCTTC	CASSDYVGTTEQFF
TRBV5-1	-	few	TRBJ2-3	TGCGCCAGCAGCTTTTCGGAGAGTACAGATACGCAGTATTTT	CASSFSESTDTQYF
TRBV7-2	-	few	TRBJ2-5	TGTGCCAGCAGCTTCTGGACGCAAGAGACCCAGTACTTC	CASSFWTQETQYF
TRBV30	TRBD2	few	TRBJ2-1	TGTGCCTGGAGTAAGGCGGGGGGGCAGCAAGTCTTC	CAWSKAGGQQVF
TRBV5-6	-	-	TRBJ2-1	TGTGCCAGCAGCCGTCATACCGGGACAGAGCAGTTCTTC	CASSRHTGTEQFF
TRBV4-3	-	-	TRBJ1-2	TGCGCCAGCAGCCAAGAGCAGGGTTATGGCTACACCTTC	CASSQEQGYGYTF
TRBV20-1	-	-	TRBJ2-7	TGCAGTGCTAGGAAACAGGGACGGTGGTACTTC	CSARKQGRWYF
TRBV5-1	TRBD1	-	TRBJ2-4	TGCGCCAGCAGCTTCGGGACAGGGGACAAAAACATTCAGTACTTC	CASSFGTGDKNIQYF
TRBV7-2	-	-	TRBJ2-3	TGTGCCAGCAGCTCATGGGCAGATACGCAGTATTTT	CASSSWADTQYF